This T cell receptor (beta chain) was found in a study of T cell repertoires in cytomegalovirus infection (dated by TCRdb to 2018 to 2020). With regard to the full study: The peptide stimulations were aimed at well-studied HLA-B-restricted epitopes as well as recently identified HLA-C-restricted CMV epitopes, whose presentation resists viral immunomodulation. The HLA type of each donor mattered for the analysis, because public TCR beta signatures pointed to carriage of CMV infection along with the matching HLA type. What the authors observed across the whole study: The ex vivo response was dominated by HLA-C-restricted CMV-specific TCR beta clonotypes, which also provided the single most frequent clonotype in two of eight donors. In both this cohort and an independent roughly 350-donor cohort, the cumulative frequency of public TCR beta family members distinguished carriers of CMV infection plus the relevant HLA type.

Instrument on record: Illumina HiSeq 1500. The public reads were reanalyzed by TCRdb: fastp trimming at Q25, MiXCR alignment, in-frame beta chains only. Each entry is one CDR3 protein sequence, shown with its most common DNA and genes. Counted in this sample were roughly 69,000 distinct CDR3 sequences; around 30% of them appeared once. The biggest ten clones account for 45% to 75% of the sample. The treatment or condition label of this sample denotes: in vitro stimulation with specific CMV peptide epitopes to enrich CMV-specific T cells. This clonotype was seen more than once but under ten times. What this receptor recognizes is not known. One base away there is no much larger clone; base qualities are not given. Via the germline V gene, CDR1 is SGHAT and CDR2 FQNNGV. The V end loses 0 bases and the J end loses 7 bases, and a stretch of 10 bases separates them. Counted from cysteine to phenylalanine, this CDR3 has 13 amino acids. Only the CDR3 DNA is retained, 39 bases long and in frame from the first base.

Source: CD8+ T cells from cultured PBMCs, taken from culture after CMV antigen stimulation. The source of this sequence is a human donor in good health (CMV status not recorded). Some clones in this sample may be carry-over from other donors' samples. The chain is assembled from TRBV11-2 and TRBJ2-7, with no D gene named confidently. CDR3 loop: CASSLEGPWEQYF. At the DNA level, the sequence is TGTGCCAGCAGCTTAGAGGGTCCATGGGAGCAGTACTTC. Joined to the reference TRBV11-2 and TRBJ2-7 proteins, this CDR3 gives the full variable domain: EAGVAQSPRYKIIEKRQSVAFWCNPISGHATLYWYQQILGQGPKLLIQFQNNGVVDDSQLPKDRFSAERLKGVDSTLKIQPAKLEDSAVYLCASSLEGPWEQYFGPGTRLTVT.